These 23 T cell receptor beta chains were sequenced from one sample in a study. TCRdb analysed the RT-PCR reads with MiXCR anew, one entry per CDR3 protein. In the table there are hundreds of thousands of distinct CDR3 sequences, more than 13% of which are singletons. The sequenced sample consisted of memory CD4+ T cells from blood. The receptors shown here come from a female donor in good health, serving as a healthy control.

V and J are TRBV5-1 and TRBJ1-1; no reliable D call. This CDR3 has 14 amino acids. The germline V gene has CDR1 SGHRS and CDR2 YFSETQ. With 2 bases removed from V and 1 base from J, the gap between germline ends came to 9 bases. CDR3 sequence reads: CASSFAVGNTEAFF. CDR3 bases: TGCGCCAGCAGCTTTGCGGTCGGGAACACTGAAGCTTTCTTT.

On this clonotype: The limits of the CDR3 on the DNA are not certain, so only TCRdb's listed CDR3 is given. The CDR3 sequence is CISVSEAYPDAYNQPQHF. The V call is TRBV7-5, the J call TRBJ1-5; TRBD1 was called by the table and not checked on the DNA. TRBV7-5 is an annotated pseudogene. The CDR3 spans 18 residues, counting both ends.

This clonotype occurred many times. This chain links TRBV7-2 with TRBJ2-3; either TRBD1 or TRBD2 may supply D (6 bases each). The CDR3 is made up of 15 amino acids. Trimming removed 5 bases at V and 2 bases at J, with 14 bases between. Germline loops: CDR1 SGHTA, CDR2 FQGNSA. This chain's CDR3 is CASSLGAGYTDTQYF. In nucleotides, the CDR3 is TGTGCCAGCAGCCTGGGGGCGGGATACACAGATACGCAGTATTTT.

The table lists this clonotype with a few counts. The genes are TRBV10-3 and TRBJ1-1; the match to TRBD1 covers 8 bases. Trimming cost V 4 bases and J 2 bases; bases outside gene matches: 6. The CDR3 loop spans 15 amino acids. Germline CDR1 and CDR2: ENHRY and SYGVKD. Here the CDR3 reads CAISGTGTGNTEAFF. CDR3 sequence (DNA): TGTGCCATCAGTGGGACAGGGACAGGAAACACTGAAGCTTTCTTT.

This clonotype showed up many times. This rearrangement joins TRBV4-3 to TRBJ2-1; the D is unclear. The CDR3 spans 16 residues. V gave up 2 bases and J gave up 0 bases, with 11 bases separating them. Germline values: CDR1 LGHNA, CDR2 YSLEER. CDR3 amino acids: CASSQQARTSYNEQFF. Here the CDR3 DNA reads TGCGCCAGCAGCCAACAGGCCCGGACCTCCTACAATGAGCAGTTCTTC.

This clonotype has just a few counts. The chain links TRBV29-1 to TRBJ1-2, with no clear D. Trimming pared 1 base from V and 3 bases from J, leaving 9 bases between. Germline V gives CDR1 SQVTM, CDR2 ANQGSEA. CDR3 length equals 13 residues. CDR3 coding DNA: TGCAGCGTTGAAGGCGAACTCCACTATGGCTACACCTTC. This encodes CSVEGELHYGYTF.

The V and J genes are TRBV5-1 and TRBJ2-7; no clear D gene. This CDR3 has 14 residues. V was trimmed by 1 base and J by 0 bases, leaving 8 bases between them. Germline CDR1 SGHRS, CDR2 YFSETQ. The CDR3: CASSLSSYSYEQYF. CDR3 in DNA: TGCGCCAGCAGCTTGAGTAGCTACTCCTACGAGCAGTACTTC.

This clonotype was found a few times. The V and J genes are TRBV5-1 and TRBJ1-5; tentative D call: TRBD1 (6 bases). Germline CDR1 and CDR2: SGHRS and YFSETQ. The CDR3 spans 15 residues. The V gene lost 2 bases and the J gene lost 6 bases, with 15 bases spanning the gap. This chain's CDR3 is CASSLSGTSGQPQHF. CDR3 sequence (DNA): TGCGCCAGCAGCTTATCCGGGACATCGGGTCAGCCCCAGCATTTT.

The V call is TRBV28, the J call TRBJ2-7, with TRBD1 matching over 7 bases. The V segment lost 10 bases and the J segment 5 bases; nucleotides outside the gene matches: 8. Germline CDR1 is MDHEN and CDR2 is SYDVKM. This CDR3 comprises 12 residues. In DNA form, the CDR3 reads TGTGCCACTGGGATAGACAGGGACGAGCAGTACTTC. It translates to CATGIDRDEQYF.

The chain uses TRBV27 and TRBJ2-5; the match to TRBD1 covers 9 bases. Germline trimming cut 8 bases from V and 4 bases from J; bases unmatched to any gene: 5. The CDR3 covers 13 residues. Germline V lookup: CDR1 MNHEY, CDR2 SMNVEV (reference sequence). This CDR3 is CASRGTGTETQYF. CDR3 bases: TGTGCCAGCCGTGGGACAGGGACAGAGACCCAGTACTTC.

The CDR3 region has the DNA TGTGCCAGCAGTTCCGACAGGGGAAGGGGGACTGAAGCTTTCTTT. Translating it yields CASSSDRGRGTEAFF. This rearrangement joins TRBV6-5 to TRBJ1-1; 8 bases align to TRBD1. CDR3 size: 15 residues. Germline values: CDR1 MNHEY, CDR2 SVGAGI. V trimming: 4 bases; J trimming: 5 bases; junction bases outside the gene matches: 9.

This clonotype appeared a few times. This chain joins TRBV10-3 and TRBJ1-4; maybe TRBD1 (5 bases). The CDR3 contains 15 residues. Trimming took off 3 bases at V and 0 bases at J, with 8 bases between the two ends. Germline values: CDR1 ENHRY, CDR2 SYGVKD. CDR3: CAISDQGTTNEKLFF. The CDR3 region has the DNA TGTGCCATCAGTGACCAGGGTACAACTAATGAAAAACTGTTTTTT.

The J gene is TRBJ1-1, the V gene TRBV3-1, with D hard to call. The CDR3 length is 12 residues. V was cut by 8 bases and J by 1 base, with 8 bases left in between. Germline loops: CDR1 LGHDT, CDR2 YNNKEL (reference sequence). CDR3 sequence reads: CASVATNTEAFF. For the CDR3, the DNA is TGTGCCAGCGTGGCAACGAACACTGAAGCTTTCTTT. The complete variable domain, with remaining parts taken from reference TRBV3-1 and TRBJ1-1, reads DTAVSQTPKYLVTQMGNDKSIKCEQNLGHDTMYWYKQDSKKFLKIMFSYNNKELIINETVPNRFSPKSPDKAHLNLHINSLELGDSAVYFCASVATNTEAFFGQGTRLTVV.

The chain combines TRBV9 with TRBJ2-1, with D hard to call. Trimming shortened V by 0 bases and J by 8 bases, and 15 bases separated the two germline ends. Germline V gene lookup returns CDR1 SGDLS and CDR2 YYNGEE. CDR3 size: 15 residues. The CDR3 coding sequence is TGTGCCAGCAGCGTAGATCCAGCTGTACCCCATGAGCAGTTCTTC. Encoded protein: CASSVDPAVPHEQFF.

The chain has TRBV20-1 and TRBJ1-2; TRBD1 matches 7 bases. This CDR3 has 12 residues. The germline V gene has CDR1 DFQATT and CDR2 SNEGSKA (reference sequence). The ends lost 6 bases at V and 8 bases at J; junction bases unmatched: 9. CDR3 residues: CSAVDRSPGYTF. The CDR3 DNA reads as TGCAGTGCCGTGGACAGGTCGCCAGGCTACACCTTC.

The sample holds a few counts of this clonotype. The chain uses TRBV28 and TRBJ1-1; a weak D match, TRBD1 (6 bases). V lost 5 bases to trimming and J lost 1 base, with 14 bases between them. The CDR3 is 15 amino acids. Germline V gives CDR1 MDHEN, CDR2 SYDVKM. CDR3 loop: CASSPHGGANTEAFF. CDR3 coding DNA: TGTGCCAGCAGTCCGCATGGGGGGGCGAACACTGAAGCTTTCTTT.

The V and J genes are TRBV28 and TRBJ1-5, with D possibly matching TRBD1 (6 bases). Germline V lookup: CDR1 MDHEN, CDR2 SYDVKM. V dropped 5 bases and J dropped 3 bases, with 14 bases sitting between them. The CDR3 loop spans 15 amino acids. The CDR3 loop is CASSLRNRANQPQHF. The CDR3 DNA reads TGTGCCAGCAGTCTAAGGAACAGGGCCAATCAGCCCCAGCATTTT.

This sequence joins TRBV6-2 or TRBV6-3 and TRBJ2-5; D possibly corresponds to TRBD1 (6 bases). The CDR3 runs to 15 residues. Germline-derived CDR1 and CDR2 are MNHEY and SVGEGT. The V end was cut by 6 bases, the J end by 5 bases, with 19 bases between. The chain's CDR3 is CASRIRDTGRETQYF. The CDR3 DNA follows: TGTGCCAGCAGAATACGGGACACTGGGCGCGAGACCCAGTACTTC.

This clonotype was picked up many times. V is TRBV28 and J is TRBJ1-4; D unresolved. The germline gives CDR1 MDHEN, CDR2 SYDVKM. The CDR3 has 12 residues. Deletions cut 7 bases from V and 7 bases from J, with 10 bases between. The CDR3 sequence: CASIDRGEKLFF. CDR3 nucleotide sequence: TGTGCCAGCATAGATCGGGGTGAAAAACTGTTTTTT.

The V and J genes are TRBV20-1 and TRBJ2-7; 12 nucleotides agree with TRBD2. Germline CDR1 and CDR2: DFQATT and SNEGSKA (reference sequence). Unmatched junction bases numbered 5, after V lost 5 bases and J lost 6 bases. This CDR3 spans 13 amino acids. The CDR3 sequence: CSAATSGRGEQYF. Written as DNA, the CDR3 is TGCAGTGCTGCGACTAGCGGGAGAGGCGAGCAGTACTTC.

This clonotype has a handful of counts. This rearrangement joins TRBV7-9 to TRBJ2-2, with 12 bases that match TRBD2. The trim removed 6 bases at V and 5 bases at J, leaving 7 bases unmatched. The CDR3 runs to 16 residues. Germline V gene lookup returns CDR1 SEHNR and CDR2 FQNEAQ (reference sequence). The CDR3 is CASSRLAGAGTGELFF. DNA of the CDR3: TGTGCCAGCAGTCGACTAGCGGGAGCGGGTACCGGGGAGCTGTTTTTT.

The genes are TRBV9 and TRBJ2-7, with D possibly matching TRBD2 (6 bases). The germline gives CDR1 SGDLS, CDR2 YYNGEE. With 4 bases removed from V and 1 base from J, the gap between germline ends came to 15 bases. The CDR3 extends over 15 amino acids. The CDR3: CASSFRDSISYEQYF. DNA for the CDR3: TGTGCCAGCAGCTTCCGGGACTCGATTTCCTACGAGCAGTACTTC.

A few counts support this clonotype. The rearrangement uses TRBV20-1 and TRBJ1-2; TRBD1 matches 7 bases. Germline V gene lookup returns CDR1 DFQATT and CDR2 SNEGSKA (reference sequence). The length of the CDR3 is 11 residues. The CDR3 reads CTGRTGEGYTF. The DNA of the CDR3 is TGCACTGGTCGGACAGGAGAAGGCTACACCTTC.